The present T cell receptor beta chain was sequenced within a study of blood T cell repertoires in COVID-19. Study in general: Samples representing acute and convalescent COVID-19 were sourced from the United States, Italy and Spain. T cells, B-cell-depleted T cells, or PBMCs supplied cDNA or gDNA.

Germline V gives CDR1 SGHKS, CDR2 YYEKEE (reference sequence). The CDR3 has 18 residues. The V end lost 2 bases, the J end lost 0 bases, and 19 bases lay between the germline ends. Original processing notes: Amplification of reference gene primers was used by the study to estimate nucleated cell counts. Using immunoSEQ multiplex PCR, the repertoire was profiled, and TCRdb retains in-frame clones only, with some absent. The V and J calls and clone size were taken over from that table, and D and trimming were inferred from the DNA. Of around 250,000 clones in the sample, roughly 86% were seen once. The sequence was obtained from a woman aged 60-75 years who had recovered from COVID-19. V is TRBV5-5 and J is TRBJ2-3, with D tentatively TRBD2 (6 bases). The specimen sequenced was peripheral blood. In DNA, the CDR3 is TGTGCCAGCAGCTTAAGATTAGTTAGCGGTCCTAGCACAGATACGCAGTATTTT. Its protein is CASSLRLVSGPSTDTQYF. Based on the CDR3 plus reference TRBV5-5 and TRBJ2-3, the full variable domain is DAGVTQSPTHLIKTRGQQVTLRCSPISGHKSVSWYQQVLGQGPQFIFQYYEKEERGRGNFPDRFSARQFPNYSSELNVNALLLGDSALYLCASSLRLVSGPSTDTQYFGPGTRLTVL.